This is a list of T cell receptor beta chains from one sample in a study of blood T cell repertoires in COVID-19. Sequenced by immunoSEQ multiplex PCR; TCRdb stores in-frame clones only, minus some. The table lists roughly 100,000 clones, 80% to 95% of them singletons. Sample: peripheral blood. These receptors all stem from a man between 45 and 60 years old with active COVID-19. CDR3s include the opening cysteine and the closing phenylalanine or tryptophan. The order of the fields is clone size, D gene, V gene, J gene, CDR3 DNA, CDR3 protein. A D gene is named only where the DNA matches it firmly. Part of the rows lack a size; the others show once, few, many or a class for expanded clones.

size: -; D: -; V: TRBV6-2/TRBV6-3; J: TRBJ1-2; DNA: TGTGCCAGCAGTTTAACAGGGTATGGCTACACCTTC; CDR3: CASSLTGYGYTF
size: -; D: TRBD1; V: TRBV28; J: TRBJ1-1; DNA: TGTGCCAGCAGTTCTTTTGTACAGGGGTTTGAAGCTTTCTTT; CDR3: CASSSFVQGFEAFF
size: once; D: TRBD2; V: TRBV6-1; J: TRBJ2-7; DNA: TGTGCCAGCAGTGTTGTGACTAGCGGGAGCAGTGGCGAGCAGTACTTC; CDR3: CASSVVTSGSSGEQYF
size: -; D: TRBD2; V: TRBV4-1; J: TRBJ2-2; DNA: TGCGCCAGCAGCCACGAGGGAGGGACCGCCACCGGGGAGCTGTTTTTT; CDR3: CASSHEGGTATGELFF
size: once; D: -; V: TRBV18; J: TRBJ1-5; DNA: TGTGCCAGCTCACCCTCCATGGGAGGCCAAGGGGGCAATCAGCCCCAGCATTTT; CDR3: CASSPSMGGQGGNQPQHF
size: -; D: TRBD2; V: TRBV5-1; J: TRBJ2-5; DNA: TGCGCCAGCAGCTCCTGGACTAGCGGGGGTCTAGAGACCCAGTACTTC; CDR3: CASSSWTSGGLETQYF
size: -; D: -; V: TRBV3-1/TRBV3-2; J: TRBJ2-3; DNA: TGTGCCAGCAGCCCACCCCCCACCGAGACAGGCCCTAGCACAGATACGCAGTATTTT; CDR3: CASSPPPTETGPSTDTQYF
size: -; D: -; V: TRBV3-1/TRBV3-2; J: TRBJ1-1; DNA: TGTGCCAGCAGCCAGCAATCTATGAACACTGAAGCTTTCTTT; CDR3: CASSQQSMNTEAFF
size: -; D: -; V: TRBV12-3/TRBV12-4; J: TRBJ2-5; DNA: TGTGCCAGCAGTTCCCCACCGGGGGAGACCCAGTACTTC; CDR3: CASSSPPGETQYF
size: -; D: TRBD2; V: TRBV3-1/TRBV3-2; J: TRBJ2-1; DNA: TGTGCCAGCAGCCAAGTAAGCAGCGGGAGTAATGAGCAGTTCTTC; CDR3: CASSQVSSGSNEQFF
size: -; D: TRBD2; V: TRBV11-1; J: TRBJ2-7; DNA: TGTGCCAGCAGCTCAATGACTAGCGGGACTTCCGAGCAGTACTTC; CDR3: CASSSMTSGTSEQYF
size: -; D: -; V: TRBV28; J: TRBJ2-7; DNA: TGTGCCAGCAGTTCCCCCTCCTGGCGGCACGGGTACGAGCAGTACTTC; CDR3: CASSSPSWRHGYEQYF
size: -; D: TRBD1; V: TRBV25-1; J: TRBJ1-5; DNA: TGTGCCAGTCGCGGGACAGGGTCGTTTCAGCCCCAGCATTTT; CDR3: CASRGTGSFQPQHF
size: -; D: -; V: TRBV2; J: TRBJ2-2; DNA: TGTGCCAGCAGTGAAGGGCTAGCCTCCACCGGGGAGCTGTTTTTT; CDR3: CASSEGLASTGELFF
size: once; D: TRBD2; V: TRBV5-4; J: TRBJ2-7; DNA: TGTGCCAGCAGCGTAGGACTAGCCTACGAGCAGTACTTC; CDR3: CASSVGLAYEQYF
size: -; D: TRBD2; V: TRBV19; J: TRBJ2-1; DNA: TGTGCCAGTAGTATAGACCCTGGGACTAGCGGGACCCAATTCTACAATGAGCAGTTCTTC; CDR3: CASSIDPGTSGTQFYNEQFF
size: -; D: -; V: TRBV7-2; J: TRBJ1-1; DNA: TGTGCCAGCAGCTTAGTACGGGACACTGAAGCTTTCTTT; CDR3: CASSLVRDTEAFF
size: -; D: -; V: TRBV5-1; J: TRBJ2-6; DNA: TGCGCCAGCAGCTTGGGGCCAACCTCTGGGGCCAACGTCCTGACTTTC; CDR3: CASSLGPTSGANVLTF
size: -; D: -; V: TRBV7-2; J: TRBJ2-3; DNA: TGTGCCAGCAGCCAGCAGTTAGCGGCAGATACGCAGTATTTT; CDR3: CASSQQLAADTQYF
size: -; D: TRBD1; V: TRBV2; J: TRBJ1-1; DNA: TGTGCCAGCAGCGGAGACAGGGGGCTCACTGAAGCTTTCTTT; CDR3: CASSGDRGLTEAFF
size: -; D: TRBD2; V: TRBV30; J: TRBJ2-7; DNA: TGTGCCTGGACCCCCGGACTAGCGGGCCCCTACGAGCAGTACTTC; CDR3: CAWTPGLAGPYEQYF
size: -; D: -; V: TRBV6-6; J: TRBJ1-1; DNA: TGTGCCAGTACGTGGGACACCGGAGGATTCCAAGCTTTCTTT; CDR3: CASTWDTGGFQAFF
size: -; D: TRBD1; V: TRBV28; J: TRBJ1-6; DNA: TGTGCCACCCAGGACAGGGCTAATTCACCCCTCCACTTT; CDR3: CATQDRANSPLHF
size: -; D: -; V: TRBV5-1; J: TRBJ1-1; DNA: TGCGCCAGCAGCCCACAGACACCGAACACTGAAGCTTTCTTT; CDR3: CASSPQTPNTEAFF
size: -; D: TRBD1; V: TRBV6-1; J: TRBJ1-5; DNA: TGTGCCAGCAGTGAAATGTGGACAGGGGGCAATCAGCCCCAGCATTTT; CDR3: CASSEMWTGGNQPQHF
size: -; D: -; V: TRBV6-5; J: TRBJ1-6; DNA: TGTGCCAGCGTCAGAACTAATTCACCCCTCCACTTT; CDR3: CASVRTNSPLHF
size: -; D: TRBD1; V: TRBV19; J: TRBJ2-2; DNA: TGTGCCAGTACTTATGGGGACAGGGGGGTCGGGGAGCTGTTTTTT; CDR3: CASTYGDRGVGELFF
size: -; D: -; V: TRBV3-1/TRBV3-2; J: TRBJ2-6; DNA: TGTGCCAGCAGCCTTCCCAGGGGGGCCTCTGGGGCCAACGTCCTGACTTTC; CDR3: CASSLPRGASGANVLTF
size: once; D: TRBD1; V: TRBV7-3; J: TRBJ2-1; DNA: TGTGCCAGCAGCTTTGAACCGGGACAGGGAATCGATGAGCAGTTCTTC; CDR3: CASSFEPGQGIDEQFF
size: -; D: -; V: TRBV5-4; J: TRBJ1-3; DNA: TGTGCCAGCAGCTCTACCCTATCCGGAAACACCATATATTTT; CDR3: CASSSTLSGNTIYF
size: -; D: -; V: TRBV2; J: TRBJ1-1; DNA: TGTGCCAGCAGTTCCCGGCGAGGGGGAACTGAAGCTTTCTTT; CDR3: CASSSRRGGTEAFF
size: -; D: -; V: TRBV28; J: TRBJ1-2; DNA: TGTGCCAGCAGTGGGGGGAGGGGCTACACCTTC; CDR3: CASSGGRGYTF
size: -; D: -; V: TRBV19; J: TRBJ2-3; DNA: TGTGCCAGTAGTGCACTTCAGGGTAGCACAGATACGCAGTATTTT; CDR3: CASSALQGSTDTQYF
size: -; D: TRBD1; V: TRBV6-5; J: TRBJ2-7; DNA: TGTGCCAGCAGTTACTCGGGACAGGGAATCTACGAGCAGTACTTC; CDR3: CASSYSGQGIYEQYF
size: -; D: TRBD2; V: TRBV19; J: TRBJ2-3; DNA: TGTGCCAGTAGTATTAGGGGACTAGCGGGAGATAGCACAGATACGCAGTATTTT; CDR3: CASSIRGLAGDSTDTQYF
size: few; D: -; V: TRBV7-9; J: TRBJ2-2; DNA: TGTGCCAGCAGCTTAACAGGGACCGGGGAGCTGTTTTTT; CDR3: CASSLTGTGELFF
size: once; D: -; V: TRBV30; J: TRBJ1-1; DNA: TGTGCCTGGAGTGGGGAGCTGAACACTGAAGCTTTCTTT; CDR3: CAWSGELNTEAFF
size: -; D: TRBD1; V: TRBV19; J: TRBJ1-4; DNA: TGTGCCACCCTTGCTGGGACAGGGAATGAAAAACTGTTTTTT; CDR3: CATLAGTGNEKLFF
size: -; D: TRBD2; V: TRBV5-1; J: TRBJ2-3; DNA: TGCGCCAGCAGCCGTAGCGGGCGTACACCAGATACGCAGTATTTT; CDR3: CASSRSGRTPDTQYF
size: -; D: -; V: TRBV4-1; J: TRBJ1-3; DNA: TGCGCCAGCAGCCAAGGGGGCACAGCGCTCTTGGGAAACACCATATATTTT; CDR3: CASSQGGTALLGNTIYF
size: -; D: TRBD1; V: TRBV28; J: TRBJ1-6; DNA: TGTGCCAGCAACATCCGGGACAGGGGGTTCGGGAATTCACCCCTCCACTTT; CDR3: CASNIRDRGFGNSPLHF
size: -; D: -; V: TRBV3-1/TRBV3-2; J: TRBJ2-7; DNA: TGTGCCAGCAGCTACGGGAGCGCTTACGAGCAGTACTTC; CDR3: CASSYGSAYEQYF
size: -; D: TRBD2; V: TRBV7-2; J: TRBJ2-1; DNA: TGTGCCAGCAGTTATACTAGCGGGACGGGTAATGAGCAGTTCTTC; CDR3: CASSYTSGTGNEQFF
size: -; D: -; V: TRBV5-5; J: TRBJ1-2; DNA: TGTGCCAGCAGCTTGGCCGGGTCAGGGTGGGATTCTACCTTC; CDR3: CASSLAGSGWDSTF
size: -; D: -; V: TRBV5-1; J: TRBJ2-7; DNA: TGCGCCAGCAGCTTTGGTGGAGGCGGGAACTACGAGCAGTACTTC; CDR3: CASSFGGGGNYEQYF
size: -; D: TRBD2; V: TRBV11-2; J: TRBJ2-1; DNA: TGTGCCAGCAGCCCGGGACTAGCGGGAGTCAATGAGCAGTTCTTC; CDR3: CASSPGLAGVNEQFF
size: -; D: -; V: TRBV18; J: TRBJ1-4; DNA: TGTGCCAGCTCACCCCGCCGGGATTTTGAAAAACTGTTTTTT; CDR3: CASSPRRDFEKLFF
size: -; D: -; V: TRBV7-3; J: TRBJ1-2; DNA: TGTGCCAGCAGCACCCCGGGGATCGGCTACACCTTC; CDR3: CASSTPGIGYTF
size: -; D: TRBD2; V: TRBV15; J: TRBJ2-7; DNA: TGTGCCACCCAGCGGGGCAGGGTGGGCTCCTACGAGCAGTACTTC; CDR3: CATQRGRVGSYEQYF
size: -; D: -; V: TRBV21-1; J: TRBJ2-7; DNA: TGTGCCAGCAGCAACTTCCGACGGGACACCTACGAGCAGTACTTC; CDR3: CASSNFRRDTYEQYF
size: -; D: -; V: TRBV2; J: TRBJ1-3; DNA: TGTGCCAGCAGTGAACTGGGCCCTGGAAACACCATATATTTT; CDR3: CASSELGPGNTIYF